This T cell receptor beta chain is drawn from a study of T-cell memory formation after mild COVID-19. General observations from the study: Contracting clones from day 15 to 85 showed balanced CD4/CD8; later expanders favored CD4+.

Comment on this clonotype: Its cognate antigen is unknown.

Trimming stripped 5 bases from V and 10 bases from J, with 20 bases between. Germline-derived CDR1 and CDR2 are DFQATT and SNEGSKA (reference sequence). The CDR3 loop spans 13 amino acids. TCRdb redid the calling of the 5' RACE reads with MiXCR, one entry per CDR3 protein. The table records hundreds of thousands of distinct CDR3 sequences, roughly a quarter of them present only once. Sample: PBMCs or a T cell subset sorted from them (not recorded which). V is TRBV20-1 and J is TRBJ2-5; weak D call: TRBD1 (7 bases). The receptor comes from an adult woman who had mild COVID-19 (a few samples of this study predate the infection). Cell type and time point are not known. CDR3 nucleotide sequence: TGCAGTGCTCCCGGGGAGGACGCAGGGGGCCAGTACTTC. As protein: CSAPGEDAGGQYF.